These T cell receptor beta chains were read from a single sample in a study of T cell responses to AZD1222 COVID-19 vaccine. Assay: immunoSEQ multiplex PCR; the TCRdb copy retains only in-frame clones and omits some. The data contain roughly 100,000 clones, approximately 88% of them singletons. The sample in question was peripheral blood, obtained on day 0 of AZD1222 vaccination. All receptors come from an adult in good health. Both conserved end residues are part of each CDR3. D genes are given only for firm matches. A row's size may be missing; if present it is once, few, many or a size class.

j_gene	d_gene	v_gene	abundance	CDR3aa	CDR3nt
TRBJ2-1	-	TRBV27	-	CASRRTGRDVGEQFF	TGTGCCAGCAGGCGAACAGGCCGTGACGTGGGTGAGCAGTTCTTC
TRBJ1-4	TRBD1	TRBV7-9	-	CASSPRGAGGDEKLFF	TGTGCCAGCAGCCCTCGAGGGGCAGGGGGCGATGAAAAACTGTTTTTT
TRBJ2-3	TRBD2	TRBV2	-	CASRQILAGADTQYF	TGTGCCAGCAGGCAGATACTAGCGGGGGCTGATACGCAGTATTTT
TRBJ2-1	-	TRBV27	once	CASRTLQDNEQFF	TGTGCCAGCAGGACGCTGCAAGACAATGAGCAGTTCTTC
TRBJ2-1	TRBD2	TRBV28	-	CASSRGLTYNEQFF	TGTGCCAGCAGTCGGGGACTAACCTACAATGAGCAGTTCTTC
TRBJ1-6	TRBD1	TRBV27	-	CASSRAGTERNSPLHF	TGTGCCAGCTCTAGGGCAGGGACAGAACGAAATTCACCCCTCCACTTT
TRBJ1-1	-	TRBV29-1	-	CSVPRTNTEAFF	TGCAGCGTGCCCCGCACGAACACTGAAGCTTTCTTT
TRBJ1-1	-	TRBV18	-	CASSPRDTLKNTEAFF	TGTGCCAGCTCACCCCGGGACACTCTAAAGAACACTGAAGCTTTCTTT
TRBJ1-1	-	TRBV14	-	CASSQVIMADMNTEAFF	TGTGCCAGCAGCCAAGTCATTATGGCAGATATGAACACTGAAGCTTTCTTT
TRBJ2-4	TRBD2	TRBV6-5	-	CASSPLQREPNIQYF	TGTGCCAGCAGTCCCTTACAGCGGGAGCCAAACATTCAGTACTTC
TRBJ2-7	TRBD1	TRBV4-3	-	CASSHSRDRSSYEQYF	TGCGCCAGCAGCCATTCTCGGGACAGGTCCTCCTACGAGCAGTACTTC
TRBJ1-2	TRBD1	TRBV28	-	CASSGDRGVGYTF	TGTGCCAGCAGTGGGGACAGGGGGGTTGGCTACACCTTC
TRBJ2-3	-	TRBV11-2	-	CASSPTTGTPYTDTQYF	TGTGCCAGCAGCCCCACGACCGGGACTCCCTACACAGATACGCAGTATTTT
TRBJ2-7	-	TRBV6-5	-	CASRMTVGSYEQYF	TGTGCCAGCAGGATGACGGTGGGCTCCTACGAGCAGTACTTC
TRBJ1-6	-	TRBV2	-	CASSEALSSRVNNSPLHF	TGTGCCAGCAGTGAAGCGCTGTCTAGCAGGGTGAATAATTCACCCCTCCACTTT
TRBJ1-1	TRBD1	TRBV5-5	-	CASSPGGQSNTEAFF	TGTGCCAGCAGCCCTGGGGGACAGTCGAACACTGAAGCTTTCTTT
TRBJ1-1	-	TRBV4-3	-	CASSQSRQLNTEAFF	TGCGCCAGCAGCCAATCTCGACAGCTGAACACTGAAGCTTTCTTT
TRBJ1-1	-	TRBV7-8	-	CATGGRWITEAFF	TGTGCCACCGGGGGCAGGTGGATCACTGAAGCTTTCTTT
TRBJ1-2	TRBD1	TRBV27	once	CASSSLGQANYGYTF	TGTGCCAGCAGTTCTTTAGGACAGGCTAACTATGGCTACACCTTC
TRBJ2-7	TRBD1	TRBV4-1	-	CASSQPGQAYEQYF	TGCGCCAGCAGCCAGCCCGGACAGGCCTACGAGCAGTACTTC
TRBJ2-3	TRBD1	TRBV27	-	CASSIDRGRNTDTQYF	TGTGCCAGCAGTATTGACAGGGGGCGAAACACAGATACGCAGTATTTT
TRBJ1-3	-	TRBV5-6	once	CASSSYGQGNTIYF	TGTGCCAGCAGCTCCTATGGACAGGGAAACACCATATATTTT
TRBJ1-5	-	TRBV7-2	once	CASSLTGRQPQHF	TGTGCCAGCAGCTTAACAGGGAGGCAGCCCCAGCATTTT
TRBJ1-2	-	TRBV11-3	-	CASSNPGPSGVSYGYTF	TGTGCCAGCAGCAACCCGGGACCGTCTGGGGTGTCCTATGGCTACACCTTC
TRBJ1-1	TRBD1	TRBV5-4	-	CASSPTQGGMNTEAFF	TGTGCCAGCAGCCCCACACAAGGGGGCATGAACACTGAAGCTTTCTTT
TRBJ1-1	TRBD1	TRBV7-8	-	CASSFTGGPWNTEAFF	TGTGCCAGCAGCTTCACAGGGGGCCCTTGGAACACTGAAGCTTTCTTT
TRBJ1-1	TRBD1	TRBV9	once	CASTRQGSLNTEAFF	TGTGCCAGCACACGACAGGGGTCACTGAACACTGAAGCTTTCTTT
TRBJ2-1	-	TRBV15	-	CATSRVSGTQFF	TGTGCCACCAGCAGAGTGTCGGGAACCCAGTTCTTC
TRBJ2-1	TRBD1	TRBV5-1	-	CASSLTGVNWNEQFF	TGCGCCAGCAGCCTGACAGGGGTTAATTGGAATGAGCAGTTCTTC
TRBJ2-1	-	TRBV19	-	CASSIRGEGYNEQFF	TGTGCCAGTAGTATTAGGGGCGAAGGGTACAATGAGCAGTTCTTC
TRBJ1-6	-	TRBV5-6	-	CASSTSPVGRSPLHF	TGTGCCAGCAGCACTAGCCCGGTCGGGCGGTCACCCCTCCACTTT
TRBJ2-7	-	TRBV28	once	CASSPGTNTYEQYF	TGTGCCAGCAGTCCCGGGACGAATACCTACGAGCAGTACTTC
TRBJ1-2	-	TRBV11-3	-	CASSPRGGGSYGYTF	TGTGCCAGCAGCCCTCGGGGAGGGGGAAGTTATGGCTACACCTTC
TRBJ1-2	-	TRBV19	-	CASSIGPGSNYGYTF	TGTGCCAGTAGTATAGGCCCGGGAAGTAACTATGGCTACACCTTC
TRBJ1-1	-	TRBV4-1	-	CASTPQMNTEAFF	TGCGCCAGCACTCCACAGATGAACACTGAAGCTTTCTTT
TRBJ2-7	TRBD1	TRBV28	-	CASSYRGVFSEQYF	TGTGCCAGCAGTTACAGGGGGGTTTTCAGCGAGCAGTACTTC